The present entry profiles one TCR beta chain with its context. This specimen belongs to a study of blood T cell repertoires in COVID-19. In the study overall: The origin of the acute and convalescent COVID-19 samples was the United States, Italy and Spain.

In the original analysis: For nucleated cells, counts were estimated from reference gene primer amplification. Assay used: immunoSEQ multiplex PCR; TCRdb lists only in-frame clones, some missing. V, J and clone size derive from that table, while D and trimming were established from the DNA sequence. The sample includes 75,000 to 100,000 clones, approximately 87% of them seen just once. The sample comprised peripheral blood. The clonotype was recovered from a human donor in a cohort sampled during active COVID-19.

The CDR3 is CASSYRGQDGYTF. The DNA for the CDR3 is TGCGCCAGCAGTTACAGGGGGCAAGATGGCTACACCTTC. This chain uses TRBV4-1 with TRBJ1-2, with TRBD1 matching over 9 bases. Germline V gene data show CDR1 as MGHRA and CDR2 as YSYEKL. The CDR3 contains 13 residues. With 6 bases clipped from V and 6 bases from J, the junction kept 5 bases outside the gene matches.